These 25 T cell receptor beta chains were all obtained from the same sample, sequenced in a study of OX40 agonist ivuxolimab in advanced cancers. Libraries were built with the immunoSEQ multiplex PCR assay. TCRdb's version of the immuneACCESS table is confined to in-frame rearrangements and falls short of the full clone set. An unresolved V gene accounts for under half of the shortfall where checked; the remainder is of unknown origin. The sample records 60,000 to 100,000 clones, about 89% of which are singletons. Clones ranked in the top ten supply 0.45% to 0.7% of the sample. Sequences were derived from CD4+ or CD8+ T cells sorted from blood, sampled in a trial of the OX40 agonist ivuxolimab. All receptors derive from an adult with an advanced solid tumor such as melanoma, head and neck, liver or kidney cancer.

Only a few counts were recorded for this clone. The CDR3 reads CACRAPGRYGYTF. In DNA, the CDR3 is TGTGCCTGTAGAGCCCCGGGGCGGTATGGCTACACCTTC. This rearrangement joins TRBV30 to TRBJ1-2; D might be TRBD1 (5 bases). Between the trimmed V and J ends, which lost 6 bases and 5 bases, there was a span of 16 bases. The CDR3 is made up of 13 amino acids. Germline-derived CDR1 and CDR2 are GTSNPN and SVGIG (reference sequence).

This clone appeared a single time. The chain has TRBV4-1 and TRBJ1-2; a possible D gene is TRBD1 (5 bases). Germline loops: CDR1 MGHRA, CDR2 YSYEKL. Deletions cut 0 bases from V and 4 bases from J, with 9 bases between. The CDR3 sequence is 14 residues long. The CDR3, as DNA: TGCGCCAGCAGCCAAGATCAGGGATTCTATGGCTACACCTTC. It translates to CASSQDQGFYGYTF.

This chain links TRBV25-1 with TRBJ2-7; TRBD1 matches 7 bases. The CDR3 consists of 14 residues. Germline V gives CDR1 MGHDK, CDR2 SYGVNS. With 6 bases clipped from V and 2 bases from J, the junction kept 7 bases outside the gene matches. CDR3 protein: CASRDRRIPYEQYF. Here the CDR3 DNA reads TGTGCCAGCAGGGACAGGAGAATTCCCTACGAGCAGTACTTC.

The rearrangement links TRBV28 to TRBJ2-3; D possibly corresponds to TRBD1 (5 bases). The CDR3 is 15 residues long. The ends were cut back, 6 bases at V and 0 bases at J, with 13 bases in the middle. Germline V gives CDR1 MDHEN, CDR2 SYDVKM. The CDR3 reads CASSPPTGSTDTQYF. The DNA for the CDR3 is TGTGCCAGCAGCCCGCCAACAGGAAGCACAGATACGCAGTATTTT.

This chain connects TRBV7-2 to TRBJ1-2; maybe TRBD1 (6 bases). The V end was cut by 5 bases, the J end by 7 bases, with 14 bases between. This CDR3 has 13 residues. The V gene's germline CDR1 is SGHTA and CDR2 FQGNSA. The CDR3 protein is CASSTSTGIGYTF. The CDR3 DNA is TGTGCCAGCAGCACATCAACAGGGATTGGCTACACCTTC.

The J gene is TRBJ1-1, the V gene TRBV5-4; possibly TRBD1 for D (5 bases). Deletions cut 4 bases from V and 1 base from J, with 20 bases between. The length of the CDR3 is 17 residues. CDR1 is SGHNT, CDR2 YYREEE, per germline (reference sequence). CDR3 loop: CASSRRGLGAKNTEAFF. The DNA of the CDR3 is TGTGCCAGCAGCCGTCGAGGGCTAGGGGCCAAGAACACTGAAGCTTTCTTT.

This chain links TRBV6-1 with TRBJ1-2; no clear D. Trimming took 5 bases from V and 11 from J, leaving 12 bases between them. CDR1 and CDR2 from the germline V gene are MNHNS and SASEGT. CDR3 size: 11 residues. The CDR3 region is CASSPRQSYTF. The CDR3 coding sequence is TGTGCCAGCAGTCCCCGCCAGTCATACACCTTC.

The chain uses TRBV6-4 and TRBJ2-1, with 14 bases matching TRBD2. Looked up from germline, CDR1 is MRHNA and CDR2 is SNTAGT. V shed 2 bases and J 8 bases; nucleotides not matched to a gene: 2. This CDR3 comprises 15 residues. The CDR3 region is CASSDGTSGRHEQFF. The CDR3 DNA reads as TGTGCCAGCAGTGACGGGACTAGCGGGAGACATGAGCAGTTCTTC.

The rearrangement uses TRBV5-6 and TRBJ2-2; 8 positions agree with TRBD2. This CDR3 comprises 17 residues. CDR1 SGHDT and CDR2 YYEEEE come from the germline V gene. J was trimmed by 2 bases and V by 4 bases; bases with no gene match: 10. CDR3 DNA sequence: TGTGCCAGCAGCGTAGCCGGGAGGGGCGCTAACACCGGGGAGCTGTTTTTT. Translation: CASSVAGRGANTGELFF.

The V gene is TRBV6-5, the J gene TRBJ2-5; TRBD2 might be the D (6 bases). V was clipped by 8 bases and J by 2 bases, with 15 bases between them. Looked up from germline, CDR1 is MNHEY and CDR2 is SVGAGI. This CDR3 has 14 amino acids. CDR3 amino acids: CASSRGGRQETQYF. CDR3 coding DNA: TGTGCCAGCTCCCGGGGAGGCAGGCAAGAGACCCAGTACTTC.

The chain links TRBV11-2 to TRBJ2-7; the match to TRBD1 covers 8 bases. V gave up 5 bases and J gave up 3 bases; unmatched junction bases: 9. Germline-derived CDR1 and CDR2 are SGHAT and FQNNGV. This CDR3 contains 15 residues. CDR3: CASSITGTGYYEQYF. The CDR3 nucleotides are TGTGCCAGCAGCATAACCGGGACAGGTTACTACGAGCAGTACTTC.

The V and J genes are TRBV7-8 and TRBJ1-5; D possibly corresponds to TRBD1 (5 bases). The germline V gene has CDR1 SGHVS and CDR2 FQNEAQ. CDR3 length: 15 residues. V lost 5 bases, J lost 4 bases, and 15 bases lay in between. The CDR3, as DNA: TGTGCCAGCAGCCAAGGACCAGGGCGGAATCAGCCCCAGCATTTT. Protein: CASSQGPGRNQPQHF.

CDR3 DNA sequence: TGTGCCAGCAGCTCCCTTTACCGGTCCGAGACCCAGTACTTC. Protein sequence: CASSSLYRSETQYF. The gene calls are TRBV7-2 and TRBJ2-5; D is undetermined. This CDR3 has 14 amino acids. The V end lost 4 bases, the J end lost 5 bases, and 14 bases lay between the germline ends. Germline CDR1 is SGHTA and CDR2 is FQGNSA.

The V gene is TRBV27, the J gene TRBJ2-5, with 12 positions matching TRBD2. The CDR3 runs 14 residues. Per germline, CDR1 MNHEY and CDR2 SMNVEV (reference sequence). Trimming cost V 6 bases and J 4 bases; bases outside gene matches: 3. This CDR3 is CASRGLAGGETQYF. CDR3 coding DNA: TGTGCCAGCAGGGGACTAGCGGGCGGAGAGACCCAGTACTTC.

V and J are TRBV10-2 and TRBJ2-1, with 9 positions matching TRBD1. Trimming at V came to 6 bases and at J to 2 bases, leaving 8 bases not matched to a gene. The CDR3 is made up of 16 amino acids. Per germline, CDR1 WSHSY and CDR2 SAAADI. The CDR3 loop is CASRGPGTGPYNEQFF. The CDR3 DNA reads as TGCGCCAGCAGAGGACCAGGGACAGGGCCCTACAATGAGCAGTTCTTC.

The chain combines TRBV28 with TRBJ1-1; D remains unclear. Germline V CDR1 and CDR2: MDHEN, SYDVKM. CDR3 length equals 16 residues. Trimming removed 4 bases at V and 1 base at J, with 16 bases between. The CDR3 DNA sequence: TGTGCCAGCAGTTCTAACCTCCTCCTCTCGAACACTGAAGCTTTCTTT. This sequence encodes CASSSNLLLSNTEAFF.

This clone has more than one count but fewer than ten. The rearrangement joins TRBV5-1 to TRBJ1-6; TRBD1 might be the D (6 bases). Germline CDR1 reads SGHRS; CDR2 reads YFSETQ. The CDR3 contains 15 residues. V lost 4 bases to trimming and J lost 5 bases, with 13 bases between them. The CDR3 sequence is CASSQRQDNNSPLHF. CDR3 nucleotides: TGCGCCAGCAGCCAAAGACAGGATAATAATTCACCCCTCCACTTT.

This chain connects TRBV19 to TRBJ1-5; weak D call: TRBD1 (6 bases). Germline V gene data show CDR1 as LNHDA and CDR2 as SQIVND (reference sequence). V was trimmed by 8 bases and J by 5 bases, leaving 10 bases between them. This CDR3 region has 12 residues. The CDR3 DNA is TGTGCCAGTGGGGACATCCATCAGCCCCAGCATTTT. This gives the protein CASGDIHQPQHF. The whole variable domain, remainder taken from reference TRBV19 and TRBJ1-5, is DGGITQSPKYLFRKEGQNVTLSCEQNLNHDAMYWYRQDPGQGLRLIYYSQIVNDFQKGDIAEGYSVSREKKESFPLTVTSAQKNPTAFYLCASGDIHQPQHFGDGTRLSIL.

The chain has TRBV14 and TRBJ2-3; 9 nucleotides agree with TRBD2. This CDR3 region has 17 residues. With 1 base clipped from V and 2 bases from J, the junction kept 7 bases outside the gene matches. Germline loops: CDR1 SGHDN, CDR2 FVKESK. The CDR3 loop reads CASSQVAGGLYTDTQYF. Written as DNA, the CDR3 is TGTGCCAGCAGCCAAGTGGCGGGGGGGCTGTACACAGATACGCAGTATTTT.

A remark on this clone: Within the sample, other DNA sequences also encode this same CDR3. The V call is TRBV19, the J call TRBJ2-3, with a tentative D call TRBD2 (5 bases). Germline V gives CDR1 LNHDA, CDR2 SQIVND (reference sequence). Trimming left V 3 bases short and J 2 bases short, with 9 bases between. The CDR3 is 14 residues long. CDR3 sequence reads: CASSIGGFTDTQYF. CDR3 sequence (DNA): TGTGCCAGTAGTATCGGAGGTTTCACAGATACGCAGTATTTT.

The chain joins TRBV6-5 to TRBJ2-2; D call uncertain. The CDR3 is made up of 14 amino acids. Germline CDR1 is MNHEY and CDR2 is SVGAGI. With 0 bases removed from V and 7 bases from J, the gap between germline ends came to 9 bases. DNA of the CDR3: TGTGCCAGCAGTTACTCGAGAAAGCGCGGGGAGCTGTTTTTT. Translated, it gives CASSYSRKRGELFF.

The V call is TRBV29-1, the J call TRBJ2-1, with D tentatively TRBD1 (6 bases). CDR1 and CDR2 (germline): SQVTM, ANQGSEA. The CDR3 totals 12 residues. V shed 8 bases and J shed 9 bases, with 17 bases lying between them. CDR3 sequence: CSIRGFLGEQFF. The CDR3 region has the DNA TGCAGCATCAGGGGTTTTTTGGGTGAGCAGTTCTTC.

The chain joins TRBV5-5 to TRBJ1-4; 7 bases align to TRBD1. This CDR3 is built from 15 residues. V gave up 5 bases and J gave up 7 bases; unmatched junction bases: 11. Germline CDR1 is SGHKS and CDR2 is YYEKEE (reference sequence). The CDR3 sequence: CASSSDRDATEKLFF. CDR3 DNA sequence: TGTGCCAGCAGTTCCGACAGGGACGCTACTGAAAAACTGTTTTTT.

V gene TRBV2 combines with J gene TRBJ2-5; 14 bases line up with TRBD2. CDR3 length: 19 residues. V was pared by 6 bases and J by 0 bases, with 12 bases of the junction left unmatched. Looked up from germline, CDR1 is SNHLY and CDR2 is FYNNEI. CDR3 DNA sequence: TGTGCCAGCAGCGAGAGACTAGCGGGAGGGTGGGGGAACCAAGAGACCCAGTACTTC. It encodes CASSERLAGGWGNQETQYF.

The J gene is TRBJ2-5, the V gene TRBV7-2; D call uncertain. CDR1 is SGHTA, CDR2 FQGNSA, per germline. The V gene lost 5 bases and the J gene lost 1 base, with 8 bases spanning the gap. CDR3 length: 13 residues. CDR3 DNA: TGTGCCAGCAGCCAACTGGCCCAAGAGACCCAGTACTTC. This sequence encodes CASSQLAQETQYF.